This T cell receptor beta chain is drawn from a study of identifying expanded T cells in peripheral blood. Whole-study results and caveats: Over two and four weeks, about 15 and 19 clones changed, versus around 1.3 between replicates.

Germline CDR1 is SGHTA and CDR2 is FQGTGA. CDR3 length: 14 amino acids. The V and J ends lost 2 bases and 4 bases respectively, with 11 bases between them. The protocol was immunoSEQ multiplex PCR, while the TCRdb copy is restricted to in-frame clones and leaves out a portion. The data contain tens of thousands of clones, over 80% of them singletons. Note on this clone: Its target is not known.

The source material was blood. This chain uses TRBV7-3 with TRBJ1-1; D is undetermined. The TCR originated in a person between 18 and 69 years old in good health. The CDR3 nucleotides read TGTGCCAGCAGCTTATGGGGTAGGACCACTGAAGCTTTCTTT. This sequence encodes CASSLWGRTTEAFF.